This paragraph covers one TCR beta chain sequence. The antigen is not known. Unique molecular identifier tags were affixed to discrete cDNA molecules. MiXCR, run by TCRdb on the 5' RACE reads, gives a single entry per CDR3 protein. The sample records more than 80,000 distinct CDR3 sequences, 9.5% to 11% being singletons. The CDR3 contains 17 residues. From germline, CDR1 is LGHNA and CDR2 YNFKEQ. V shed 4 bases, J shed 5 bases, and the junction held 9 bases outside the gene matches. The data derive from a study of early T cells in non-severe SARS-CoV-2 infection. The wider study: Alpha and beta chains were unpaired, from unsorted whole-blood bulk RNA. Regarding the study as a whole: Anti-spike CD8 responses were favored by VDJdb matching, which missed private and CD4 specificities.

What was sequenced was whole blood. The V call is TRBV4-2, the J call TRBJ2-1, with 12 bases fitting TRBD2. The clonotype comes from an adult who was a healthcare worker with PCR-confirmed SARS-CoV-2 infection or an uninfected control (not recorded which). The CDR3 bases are TGTGCCAGCAGCCTCCGCCGACTAGCGGGGGAAGACAATGAGCAGTTCTTC. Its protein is CASSLRRLAGEDNEQFF.